This T cell receptor beta chain comes out of a study of shared clonotypes between healthy human individuals. Turning to the study itself: The cohort had a couple of women and a few men, ages 18 to 49.

CD8 memory was a combination that joined CD45RO+ cells with CCR7-negative CD45RA+ TemRA cells. TCRdb keeps only in-frame clones here, not all; method: immunoSEQ multiplex PCR. The sample contains approximately 100,000 clones, 55% to 70% of which appear only once. The CDR3 consists of 13 residues. V lost 0 bases and J 2 bases, leaving 6 bases between the germline ends. From germline, CDR1 is SGHRS and CDR2 YFSETQ. The receptor comes from a woman aged 25-40 years in good health. The chain couples TRBV5-1 to TRBJ2-7; D is possibly TRBD2 (5 bases). The sample consisted of memory CD8+ T cells sorted from blood. Sample subset: CD45RO+ cells pooled with CCR7-negative TemRA cells. The CDR3 protein is CASSLGLTYEQYF. CDR3 nucleotide sequence: TGCGCCAGCAGCTTGGGACTAACCTACGAGCAGTACTTC.